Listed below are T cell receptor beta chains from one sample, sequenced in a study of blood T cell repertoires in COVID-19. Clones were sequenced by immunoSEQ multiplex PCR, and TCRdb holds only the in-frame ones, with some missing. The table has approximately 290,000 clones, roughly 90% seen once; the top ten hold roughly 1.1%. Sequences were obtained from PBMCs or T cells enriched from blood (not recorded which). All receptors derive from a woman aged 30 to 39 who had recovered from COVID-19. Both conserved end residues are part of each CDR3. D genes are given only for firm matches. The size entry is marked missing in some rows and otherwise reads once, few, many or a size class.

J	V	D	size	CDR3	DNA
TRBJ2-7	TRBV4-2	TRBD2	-	CASSQELAGAYEQYF	TGTGCCAGCAGCCAAGAGCTAGCGGGAGCCTACGAGCAGTACTTC
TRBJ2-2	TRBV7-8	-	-	CASTLTGHENTGELFF	TGTGCCAGCACCTTGACGGGACACGAGAACACCGGGGAGCTGTTTTTT
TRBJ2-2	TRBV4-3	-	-	CASSQELSFAHLNTGELFF	TGCGCCAGCAGCCAAGAATTAAGCTTTGCTCATCTGAACACCGGGGAGCTGTTTTTT
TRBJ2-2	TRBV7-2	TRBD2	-	CASSWTSGNTGELFF	TGTGCCAGCAGCTGGACTAGCGGGAACACCGGGGAGCTGTTTTTT
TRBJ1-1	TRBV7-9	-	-	CASTTNGVNTEAFF	TGTGCCAGCACCACGAACGGGGTGAACACTGAAGCTTTCTTT
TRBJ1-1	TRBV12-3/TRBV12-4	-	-	CASRRFGNTEAFF	TGTGCCAGCAGGAGGTTTGGGAACACTGAAGCTTTCTTT
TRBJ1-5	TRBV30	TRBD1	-	CAWRATGDQPQHF	TGTGCCTGGAGGGCTACAGGGGATCAGCCCCAGCATTTT
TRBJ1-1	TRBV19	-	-	CASTPLNRELNTEAFF	TGTGCCAGTACACCACTAAACAGGGAACTGAACACTGAAGCTTTCTTT
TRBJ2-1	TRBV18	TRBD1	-	CASSPTGTGHLDEQFF	TGTGCCAGCTCACCGACCGGGACAGGGCATTTGGATGAGCAGTTCTTC
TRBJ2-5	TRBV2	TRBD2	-	CASGEQLGLAIQETQYF	TGTGCCAGCGGTGAACAACTCGGACTAGCGATCCAAGAGACCCAGTACTTC
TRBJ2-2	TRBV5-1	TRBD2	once	CASSFPSGNPKSTGELFF	TGCGCCAGCAGCTTTCCTAGCGGAAACCCGAAATCGACCGGGGAGCTGTTTTTT
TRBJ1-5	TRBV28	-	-	CASSSSVFGNQPQHF	TGTGCCAGCAGTTCCAGCGTCTTCGGCAATCAGCCCCAGCATTTT
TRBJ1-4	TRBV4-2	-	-	CASSQDYGSGEKLFF	TGTGCCAGCAGCCAAGATTATGGGTCGGGAGAAAAACTGTTTTTT
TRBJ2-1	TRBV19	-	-	CASRHTGGGNEQFF	TGTGCCAGTCGACATACCGGAGGAGGGAATGAGCAGTTCTTC
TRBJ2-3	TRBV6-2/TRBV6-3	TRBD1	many	CASSPTGAVTDTQYF	TGTGCCAGCAGCCCGACAGGGGCGGTCACAGATACGCAGTATTTT
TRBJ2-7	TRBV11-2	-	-	CASSGRDFRDEQYF	TGTGCCAGCAGCGGTCGGGACTTCCGGGACGAGCAGTACTTC
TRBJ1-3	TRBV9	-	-	CASSVGSIGGTIYF	TGTGCCAGCAGCGTAGGGAGCATTGGAGGCACCATATATTTT
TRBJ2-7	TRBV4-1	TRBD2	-	CASSHQPGLAGAYEQYF	TGCGCCAGCAGCCATCAGCCGGGACTAGCGGGAGCTTACGAGCAGTACTTC
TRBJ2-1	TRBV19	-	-	CASSIMADYNEQFF	TGTGCCAGTAGTATTATGGCAGACTACAATGAGCAGTTCTTC
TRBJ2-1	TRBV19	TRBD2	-	CASSLKGLAGLNEQFF	TGTGCCAGTAGTCTAAAGGGACTAGCGGGACTCAATGAGCAGTTCTTC
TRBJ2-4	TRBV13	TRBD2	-	CASSFSPGRALAKNIQYF	TGTGCCAGCAGCTTTTCCCCCGGGAGGGCCTTGGCCAAAAACATTCAGTACTTC
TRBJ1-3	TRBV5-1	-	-	CASSSNLAGNTIYF	TGCGCCAGCAGCAGTAATTTAGCCGGAAACACCATATATTTT
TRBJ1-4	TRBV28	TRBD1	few	CAIPDREGEKLFF	TGTGCCATTCCGGACAGGGAGGGGGAAAAACTGTTTTTT
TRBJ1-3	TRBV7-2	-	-	CASSLDGSSGNTIYF	TGTGCCAGCAGCTTGGACGGGAGCTCTGGAAACACCATATATTTT
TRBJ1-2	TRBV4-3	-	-	CASSQEQVVNYGYTF	TGCGCCAGCAGCCAAGAACAGGTGGTCAACTATGGCTACACCTTC
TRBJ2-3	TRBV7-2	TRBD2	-	CASSSPSAGDYTDTQYF	TGTGCCAGCAGCTCCCCCTCTGCGGGAGATTACACAGATACGCAGTATTTT
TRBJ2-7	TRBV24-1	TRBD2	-	CATSDPSSGLTYEQYF	TGTGCCACCAGTGACCCCTCTAGCGGGCTTACCTACGAGCAGTACTTC
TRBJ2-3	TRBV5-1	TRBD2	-	CASRAPGLAGTDTQYF	TGCGCCAGCAGAGCCCCGGGACTAGCGGGAACAGATACGCAGTATTTT
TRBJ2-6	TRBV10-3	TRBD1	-	CAIPGQGAPGANVLTF	TGTGCCATTCCGGGACAGGGGGCGCCTGGGGCCAACGTCCTGACTTTC
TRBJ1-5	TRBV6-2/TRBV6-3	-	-	CASSHFVQSQPQHF	TGTGCCAGCAGTCACTTCGTACAAAGTCAGCCCCAGCATTTT
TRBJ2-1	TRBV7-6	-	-	CASSPTRLDEQFF	TGTGCCAGCAGCCCTACGCGCTTGGATGAGCAGTTCTTC
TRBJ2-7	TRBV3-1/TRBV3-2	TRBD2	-	CASSPGGGEQYF	TGTGCCAGCAGCCCGGGGGGGGGAGAGCAGTACTTC
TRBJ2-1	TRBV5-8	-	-	CASRQIYNEQFF	TGTGCCAGCCGACAGATCTACAATGAGCAGTTCTTC
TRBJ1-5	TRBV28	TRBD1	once	CASRLVGTGVGQPQHF	TGTGCCAGCAGGTTAGTCGGGACAGGGGTCGGTCAGCCCCAGCATTTT
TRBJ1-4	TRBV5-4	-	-	CASSLAIRGRSEKLFF	TGTGCCAGCAGCTTGGCCATACGGGGAAGAAGTGAAAAACTGTTTTTT
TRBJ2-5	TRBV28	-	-	CASSLFPGKETQYF	TGTGCCAGCAGTTTATTCCCAGGGAAAGAGACCCAGTACTTC
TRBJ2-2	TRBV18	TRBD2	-	CASSPLADLSGNTGELFF	TGTGCCAGCTCACCCCTAGCGGATCTATCTGGGAACACCGGGGAGCTGTTTTTT